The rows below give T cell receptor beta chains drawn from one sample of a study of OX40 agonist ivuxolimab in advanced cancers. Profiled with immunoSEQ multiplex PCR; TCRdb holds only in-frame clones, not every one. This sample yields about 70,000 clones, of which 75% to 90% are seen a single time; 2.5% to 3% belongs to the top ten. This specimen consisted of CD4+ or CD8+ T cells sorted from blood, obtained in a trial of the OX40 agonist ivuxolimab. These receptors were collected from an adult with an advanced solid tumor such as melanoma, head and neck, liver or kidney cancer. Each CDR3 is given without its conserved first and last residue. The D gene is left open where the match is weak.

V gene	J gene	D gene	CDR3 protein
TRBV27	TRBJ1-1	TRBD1	ASSRDRESPEAF
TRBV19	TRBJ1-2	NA	ASSVGRGGLYGYT
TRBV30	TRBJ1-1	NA	AWSVGGVLAF
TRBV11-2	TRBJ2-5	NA	ASSLRRRPGGETQY
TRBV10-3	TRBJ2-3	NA	ATTRQEGPATQY
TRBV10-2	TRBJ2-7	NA	ASSESRAYEQY
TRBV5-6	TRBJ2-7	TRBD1	ASSWRGTGTYEQY
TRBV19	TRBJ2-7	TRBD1	ASRGTGDTYEQY
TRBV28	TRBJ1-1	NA	ASSPGSMNTEAF
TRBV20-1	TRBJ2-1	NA	SARDNEQF
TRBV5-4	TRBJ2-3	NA	ASSPYRESADTQY
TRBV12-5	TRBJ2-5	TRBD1	ASGFQPGQIETQY
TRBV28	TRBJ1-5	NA	ASSNRNNQPQH
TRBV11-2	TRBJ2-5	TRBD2	ASSTRTSREETQY
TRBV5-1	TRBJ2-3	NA	ASSLGSTSTDTQY
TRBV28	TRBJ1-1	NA	ASRSPGREAF
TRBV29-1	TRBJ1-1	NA	SVLKGLLNTEAF
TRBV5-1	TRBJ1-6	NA	ASSLGTGRNSPLH
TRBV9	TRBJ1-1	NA	ASSVEARNTEAF
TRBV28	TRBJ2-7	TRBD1	ASSPIRQGSPREQY
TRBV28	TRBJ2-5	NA	ASSKGGAQETQY
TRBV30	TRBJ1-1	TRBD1	AYNRGGVNTEAF
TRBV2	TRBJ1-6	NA	ASITETGFRSPLH
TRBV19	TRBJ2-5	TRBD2	ASSISLPGRVEETQY
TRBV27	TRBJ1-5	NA	ASSGLSDQPQH
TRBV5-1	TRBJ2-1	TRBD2	ASSPLGAGVPQF
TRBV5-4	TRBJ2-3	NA	ASSSTVYTDTQY
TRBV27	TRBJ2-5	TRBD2	ASSSLRLAGEKETQY
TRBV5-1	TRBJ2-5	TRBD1	ASSKGQSEETQY
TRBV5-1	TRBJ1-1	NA	ASNRDLHLNTEAF
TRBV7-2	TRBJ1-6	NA	ASSPGGGNSPLH
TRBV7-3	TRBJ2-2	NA	ASSQTRDKGELF
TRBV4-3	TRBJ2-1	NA	ASSQRGGPTGVGEQF
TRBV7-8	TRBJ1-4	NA	ASSLLSGTNEKLF
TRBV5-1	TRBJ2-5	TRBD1	ASSFGTGGQETQY
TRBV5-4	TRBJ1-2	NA	ASSQGGEVGGYT
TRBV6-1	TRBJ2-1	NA	ASSDLSQSYNEQF
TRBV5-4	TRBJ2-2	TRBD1	ASSPRTGMINTGELF
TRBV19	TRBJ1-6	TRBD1	ASSGQGASPLH
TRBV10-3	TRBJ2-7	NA	AIRDSRGYEQY
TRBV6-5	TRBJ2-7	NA	ASSYQGGAYEQY
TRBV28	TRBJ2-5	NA	ASSLEGKTQY